Listed here are 28 T cell receptor beta chains from one sample, sequenced in a study of beta chain features in type 1 diabetes. Expressed TCRB transcripts were sequenced, since all the RNA that had been isolated was reverse transcribed. Some clones are missing from TCRdb's copy, which holds only in-frame ones; the method was immunoSEQ multiplex PCR. The table shows around 200,000 clones, with more than 10% occurring only once. Source material: central memory CD4+ T cells from blood. The receptors were gathered from a woman in her late teens or twenties in good health.

The V call is TRBV10-3, the J call TRBJ2-3, with 15 bases identical to TRBD2. This CDR3 is 15 amino acids long. The trim removed 6 bases at V and 5 bases at J, leaving 3 bases unmatched. Germline CDR1 is ENHRY and CDR2 is SYGVKD. CDR3 residues: CAIRGGLAGGDTQYF. The CDR3 coding sequence is TGTGCCATCAGGGGGGGACTAGCGGGAGGAGATACGCAGTATTTT.

The chain carries TRBV30 and TRBJ1-3, with 7 bases identical to TRBD1. The germline gives CDR1 GTSNPN, CDR2 SVGIG (reference sequence). Losses at the gene ends were 1 base for V and 7 bases for J; bases not matched to a gene: 7. The CDR3 has 14 amino acids. This chain's CDR3 is CAWSGGTVGNTIYF. Written as DNA, the CDR3 is TGTGCCTGGAGTGGCGGGACAGTGGGTAACACCATATATTTT.

This chain connects TRBV30 to TRBJ1-2; 11 bases align to TRBD1. Germline loops: CDR1 GTSNPN, CDR2 SVGIG (reference sequence). V dropped 2 bases and J dropped 4; count of bases not matched to a gene: 6. The CDR3 covers 15 residues. The CDR3 is CAWSSGTGGFYGYTF. The CDR3 DNA sequence: TGTGCCTGGAGTTCCGGGACAGGGGGATTCTATGGCTACACCTTC.

In its sample, this clone was seen a few times. The CDR3 region has the DNA TGCGCCAGCAGCCGCCAAGGACAGGGCCCCTACGAGCAGTACTTC. It encodes CASSRQGQGPYEQYF. This chain uses TRBV4-3 with TRBJ2-7, with TRBD1 matching 8 bases. This CDR3 region has 15 residues. V lost 4 bases and J lost 2; bases outside the gene matches: 7. CDR1 is LGHNA and CDR2 is YSLEER in the germline V gene.

The chain uses TRBV10-3 and TRBJ2-7; 7 nucleotides align to TRBD1. The CDR3 has 13 amino acids. Trimming at V came to 7 bases and at J to 2 bases, leaving 5 bases not matched to a gene. Germline CDR1 reads ENHRY; CDR2 reads SYGVKD. CDR3 region: CAITTGDPYEQYF. The CDR3, as DNA: TGTGCCATCACTACAGGGGACCCCTACGAGCAGTACTTC.

This clone was detected only a few times. This sequence joins TRBV19 and TRBJ2-1, with 9 nucleotides matching TRBD2. The germline V gene encodes CDR1 LNHDA and CDR2 SQIVND (reference sequence). Trimming at V came to 3 bases and at J to 5 bases, leaving 5 bases not matched to a gene. There are 15 residues in the CDR3. The DNA of the CDR3 is TGTGCCAGTAGTATTGTAGCGGGGGTAGACAATGAGCAGTTCTTC. Its translation: CASSIVAGVDNEQFF.

This clone was seen a handful of times. V is TRBV14 and J is TRBJ2-7, with 13 bases fitting TRBD2. The CDR3 has 14 residues. V shed 4 bases and J 6 bases; nucleotides not matched to a gene: 3. Germline CDR1 reads SGHDN; CDR2 reads FVKESK. CDR3 sequence (DNA): TGTGCCAGCAGCCTCAGGACTAGCGGGAGCGAGCAGTACTTC. This codes for CASSLRTSGSEQYF.

The gene calls are TRBV5-1 and TRBJ1-2; tentative D call: TRBD1 (6 bases). The V gene lost 6 bases and the J gene lost 2 bases, with 11 bases spanning the gap. Germline CDR1 reads SGHRS; CDR2 reads YFSETQ. CDR3 length equals 13 residues. The CDR3: CASTTGQNYGYTF. In DNA, the CDR3 is TGCGCCAGCACAACCGGACAGAACTATGGCTACACCTTC.

The chain combines TRBV27 with TRBJ1-4, with TRBD1 matching 7 bases. Per germline, CDR1 MNHEY and CDR2 SMNVEV (reference sequence). J was trimmed by 8 bases and V by 6 bases; bases with no gene match: 6. The CDR3 runs 13 residues. CDR3 sequence (DNA): TGTGCCAGCAGGCGAACAGGGGAGGAAAAACTGTTTTTT. It yields the protein CASRRTGEEKLFF.

This clone came up a few times. This chain uses TRBV2 with TRBJ2-2, with 7 bases fitting TRBD2. Trimming took 8 bases from V and 6 from J; bases not matched to a gene: 6. The CDR3 spans 13 residues. Germline V gene data show CDR1 as SNHLY and CDR2 as FYNNEI. The CDR3 loop reads CASSRAGAGELFF. In DNA, the CDR3 is TGTGCCAGCTCGAGGGCGGGAGCCGGGGAGCTGTTTTTT.

The sample holds a few counts of this clone. V gene TRBV18 combines with J gene TRBJ2-7; TRBD1 matches at 10 bases. V shed 3 bases and J 5 bases; nucleotides not matched to a gene: 1. CDR1 and CDR2 from the germline V gene are KGHSH and LQKENI. The CDR3 loop spans 13 amino acids. CDR3 sequence reads: CASSPGTGDEQYF. CDR3 sequence (DNA): TGTGCCAGCTCACCCGGGACAGGGGACGAGCAGTACTTC.

J is TRBJ1-1 and V is TRBV7-2; D not resolved. CDR1 and CDR2 (germline): SGHTA, FQGNSA. V lost 0 bases to trimming and J lost 2 bases, with 7 bases between them. The CDR3 is made up of 14 amino acids. The CDR3 coding sequence is TGTGCCAGCAGCTTAGCGGCGGTAAACACTGAAGCTTTCTTT. Amino acids: CASSLAAVNTEAFF.

This chain connects TRBV9 to TRBJ2-5, with 7 bases fitting TRBD2. The V gene end was trimmed by 3 bases and the J gene end by 7 bases; junction bases not matched to a gene: 3. The CDR3 sequence is 12 residues long. The V gene's germline CDR1 is SGDLS and CDR2 YYNGEE. CDR3 sequence (DNA): TGTGCCAGCAGCGAGACGGGGGGGACCCAGTACTTC. It encodes CASSETGGTQYF. Complete variable domain (other parts from reference TRBV9 and TRBJ2-5): DSGVTQTPKHLITATGQRVTLRCSPRSGDLSVYWYQQSLDQGLQFLIQYYNGEERAKGNILERFSAQQFPDLHSELNLSSLELGDSALYFCASSETGGTQYFGPGTRLLVL.

This clone appeared a few times. This chain links TRBV30 with TRBJ2-7, with D perhaps matching TRBD1 (6 bases). Trimming removed 5 bases at V and 6 bases at J, with 20 bases between. The CDR3 loop spans 14 amino acids. The germline CDR1 and CDR2 sequences are GTSNPN and SVGIG (reference sequence). DNA for the CDR3: TGTGCCTGGGGCCAACAGGGCTTCGGAACCGAGCAGTACTTC. Residues: CAWGQQGFGTEQYF.

This clone was seen a few times. This chain joins TRBV6-1 and TRBJ2-7; 7 nucleotides align to TRBD1. The V gene's germline CDR1 is MNHNS and CDR2 SASEGT. The CDR3 spans 13 residues. The junction had 7 bases not matched to a gene; V was cut back by 9 bases and J by 2 bases. The CDR3 region has the DNA TGTGCCAGTACCTCGGGACAGACCTACGAGCAGTACTTC. Translated, it gives CASTSGQTYEQYF.

There are many counts of this clone. The chain joins TRBV30 to TRBJ2-7; 9 bases are a match to TRBD2. This CDR3 is built from 15 residues. Germline V lookup: CDR1 GTSNPN, CDR2 SVGIG (reference sequence). V shed 1 base and J 0 bases; nucleotides not matched to a gene: 4. The CDR3 loop is CAWSGASGISYEQYF. The DNA of the CDR3 is TGTGCCTGGAGTGGGGCTAGCGGGATCTCCTACGAGCAGTACTTC. The full variable domain, with the rest looked up from reference TRBV30 and TRBJ2-7, is SQTIHQWPATLVQPVGSPLSLECTVEGTSNPNLYWYRQAAGRGLQLLFYSVGIGQISSEVPQNLSASRPQDRQFILSSKKLLLSDSGFYLCAWSGASGISYEQYFGPGTRLTVT.

To note about this clone: Other DNA sequences in the sample encode the same CDR3. The chain has TRBV5-4 and TRBJ2-2; TRBD2 matches 11 bases. Germline CDR1 reads SGHNT; CDR2 reads YYREEE (reference sequence). The J segment lost 2 bases and the V segment lost 5 bases, leaving 8 bases of the junction unmatched. This CDR3 is 17 amino acids long. The CDR3 is CASRSGLAGGNTGELFF. Written as DNA, the CDR3 is TGTGCCAGCAGAAGCGGACTAGCGGGCGGCAACACCGGGGAGCTGTTTTTT.

This rearrangement joins TRBV6-5 to TRBJ2-5; no definite D call. This CDR3 spans 13 amino acids. Germline CDR1 MNHEY, CDR2 SVGAGI. The ends were cut back, 5 bases at V and 2 bases at J, with 9 bases in the middle. CDR3 sequence reads: CASSLRRQETQYF. The DNA of the CDR3 is TGTGCCAGCAGTCTACGTAGACAAGAGACCCAGTACTTC.

The chain links TRBV29-1 to TRBJ2-5, with D possibly matching TRBD2 (5 bases). With 2 bases removed from V and 4 bases from J, the gap between germline ends came to 14 bases. The CDR3 sequence is 14 residues long. Germline CDR1 reads SQVTM; CDR2 reads ANQGSEA. CDR3 DNA: TGCAGCGTTGAACCCCACCGAGGACTAGAGACCCAGTACTTC. Translated: CSVEPHRGLETQYF.

The chain joins TRBV19 to TRBJ2-2, with 10 bases fitting TRBD1. CDR3 length: 15 amino acids. The V and J ends lost 6 bases and 4 bases, in that order; junction bases with no gene match: 5. Germline lookup yields CDR1 LNHDA and CDR2 SQIVND (reference sequence). The CDR3 nucleotides read TGTGCCAGTAGCCGGGACAGGGGAAGCACCGGGGAGCTGTTTTTT. It codes for CASSRDRGSTGELFF.

This clone showed up just a few times. The rearrangement uses TRBV6-5 and TRBJ1-1; D possibly corresponds to TRBD1 (5 bases). The CDR3 loop spans 15 amino acids. Germline lookup yields CDR1 MNHEY and CDR2 SVGAGI. The V and J ends lost 6 bases and 0 bases respectively, with 14 bases between them. CDR3 coding DNA: TGTGCCAGCAGCAAGTACTCGACAGTGAACACTGAAGCTTTCTTT. It yields the protein CASSKYSTVNTEAFF.

V is TRBV4-2 and J is TRBJ1-1, with 7 bases aligning to TRBD1. Germline CDR1 and CDR2: LGHNA and YNFKEQ. The CDR3 contains 12 residues. Trimming cost V 5 bases and J 11 bases; bases outside gene matches: 8. In DNA form, the CDR3 reads TGTGCCAGCAGCTTGCCAGGGGGTTATGCTTTCTTT. This gives the protein CASSLPGGYAFF.

The genes are TRBV30 and TRBJ2-3; 8 bases are a match to TRBD2. There are 13 residues in the CDR3. V shed 3 bases and J 4 bases; nucleotides not matched to a gene: 3. CDR1 and CDR2 (germline): GTSNPN, SVGIG (reference sequence). The CDR3 DNA is TGTGCCTGGAGGACTAGCGCTTCAGATACGCAGTATTTT. Translated: CAWRTSASDTQYF.

The chain uses TRBV4-1 and TRBJ2-5; tentatively, D is TRBD1 (6 bases). This CDR3 has 14 amino acids. Trimming removed 3 bases from V and 2 bases from J, with 10 bases in between. Germline V gene data show CDR1 as MGHRA and CDR2 as YSYEKL. CDR3 bases: TGCGCCAGCAGCCATCCCCAGGGGCAAGAGACCCAGTACTTC. It translates to CASSHPQGQETQYF.

This chain connects TRBV30 to TRBJ2-6, with a weak D call TRBD2 (5 bases). Germline CDR1 and CDR2: GTSNPN and SVGIG (reference sequence). The CDR3 spans 16 residues. Trimming cost V 4 bases and J 0 bases, with 13 bases left between them. The CDR3 DNA sequence: TGTGCCTGGACCTTTGGAGGAGGCTCTGGGGCCAACGTCCTGACTTTC. Encoded protein: CAWTFGGGSGANVLTF.

This clone was counted a few times. The junction departs from germline at one end; a sequencing error may be responsible. V usage is TRBV6-1 and J usage is TRBJ2-7; 8 bases line up with TRBD2. The CDR3 is 15 amino acids. From germline, CDR1 is MNHNS and CDR2 SASEGT. The CDR3, as DNA: TGTGCCATCAGTGACCCAGGGACTAGTACTGGCGAGCAGTACTTC. Translated: CAISDPGTSTGEQYF.

This clone was detected a few times. The chain links TRBV29-1 to TRBJ2-5; TRBD1 aligns across 12 bases. The CDR3 runs 13 residues. Germline V lookup: CDR1 SQVTM, CDR2 ANQGSEA. The ends lost 8 bases at V and 7 bases at J; junction bases unmatched: 8. DNA for the CDR3: TGCAGCTCCCGGGGACAGGGGGCCGCGACCCAGTACTTC. It translates to CSSRGQGAATQYF.

CDR3 bases: TGTGCCAGCAGAAGACAGGGGCCTGTCAATGAGCAGTTCTTC. It is translated as CASRRQGPVNEQFF. The chain joins TRBV6-5 to TRBJ2-1; 8 bases are a match to TRBD1. V shed 6 bases and J 6 bases; nucleotides not matched to a gene: 7. Looked up from germline, CDR1 is MNHEY and CDR2 is SVGAGI. The CDR3 is 14 residues long.